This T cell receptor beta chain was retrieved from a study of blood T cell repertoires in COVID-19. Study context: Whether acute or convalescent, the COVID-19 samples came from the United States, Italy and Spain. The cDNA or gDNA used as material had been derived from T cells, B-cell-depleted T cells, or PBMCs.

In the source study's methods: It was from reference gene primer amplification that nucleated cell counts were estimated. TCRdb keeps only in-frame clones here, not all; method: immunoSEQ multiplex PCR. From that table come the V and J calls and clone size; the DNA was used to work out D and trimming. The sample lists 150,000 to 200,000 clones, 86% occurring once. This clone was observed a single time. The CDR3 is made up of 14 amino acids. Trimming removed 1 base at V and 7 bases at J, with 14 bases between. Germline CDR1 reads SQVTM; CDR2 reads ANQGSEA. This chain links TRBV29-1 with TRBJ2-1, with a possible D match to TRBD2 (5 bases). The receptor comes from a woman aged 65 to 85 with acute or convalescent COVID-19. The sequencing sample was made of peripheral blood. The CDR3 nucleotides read TGCAGCGTTGAAGTATGGACTGGACGAAATGAGCAGTTCTTC. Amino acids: CSVEVWTGRNEQFF.